What follows are 5 T cell receptor beta chains derived from one specimen sequenced in a study of neurological immune-mediated disorders. Time point indicated: longitudinal time-point 1 (baseline). TCRdb passed the 5' RACE reads through MiXCR, listing each CDR3 protein once. The sample includes 67,000 or so distinct CDR3 sequences, 12% to 15% of them seen just once. Sequencing was performed on PBMCs. Every receptor here comes from a female donor with HTLV-1-associated myelopathy (HAM/TSP).

The chain combines TRBV29-1 with TRBJ2-7; TRBD1 matches at 10 bases. The CDR3 loop spans 13 amino acids. V was clipped by 6 bases and J by 4 bases; unmatched bases: 6. Germline V lookup: CDR1 SQVTM, CDR2 ANQGSEA. CDR3 nucleotide sequence: TGCAGCGTCGCCGGGACAGGGGTTTACGAGCAGTACTTC. It specifies CSVAGTGVYEQYF.

This clonotype was picked up many times. The V call is TRBV6-5, the J call TRBJ2-1; D is possibly TRBD2 (6 bases). The CDR3 length is 11 residues. Germline V lookup: CDR1 MNHEY, CDR2 SVGAGI. V was trimmed by 5 bases and J by 9 bases, leaving 8 bases between them. DNA of the CDR3: TGTGCCAGCAGTGAAGCGGGTGAGCAGTTCTTC. Residues: CASSEAGEQFF.

There are many counts of this clonotype. V gene TRBV20-1 combines with J gene TRBJ1-2; D may be TRBD1 (6 bases). The germline V and J ends were trimmed by 1 base and 2 bases, with 8 bases remaining between them. The CDR3 has 13 amino acids. CDR1 is DFQATT, CDR2 SNEGSKA, per germline (reference sequence). As DNA, the CDR3 is TGCAGTGCTAGAGGACAGGAGAACTATGGCTACACCTTC. Translating gives CSARGQENYGYTF.

At least ten counts were recorded for this clonotype. This rearrangement joins TRBV12-3 or TRBV12-4 to TRBJ2-5; 9 bases line up with TRBD2. CDR3 size: 15 residues. V shed 6 bases and J 3 bases; nucleotides not matched to a gene: 8. Here the CDR3 reads CASSSGGGAEETQYF. DNA for the CDR3: TGTGCCAGCAGCTCAGGCGGGGGGGCAGAAGAGACCCAGTACTTC.

This clonotype has at least ten counts. The chain couples TRBV7-3 to TRBJ2-1, with 8 bases aligning to TRBD2. V dropped 4 bases and J dropped 2; count of bases not matched to a gene: 4. This CDR3 comprises 15 residues. The V gene's germline CDR1 is SGHTA and CDR2 FQGTGA. CDR3 amino acids: CASSSRGGPYNEQFF. The CDR3 DNA reads as TGTGCCAGCAGCTCTCGGGGGGGCCCCTACAATGAGCAGTTCTTC.